This record looks at one T cell receptor (beta chain) sequence and its context. Its antigen is as yet unknown. This sample stems from a study of T cell responses to AZD1222 COVID-19 vaccine. The protocol was immunoSEQ multiplex PCR, while the TCRdb copy is restricted to in-frame clones and leaves out a portion. Among approximately 110,000 clones listed, about nine tenths were seen once. Doses given second, at about 4 or about 12 weeks, were pooled. Study findings and constraints: Spike as a whole was targeted by vaccine-associated CD4 TCRs, dominant at 160-218 and 743-854. Compared with day 0, the breadth and depth of the Spike-specific TCR repertoire rose significantly after two doses of AZD1222.

Sequencing used peripheral blood, obtained 28 days after the second AZD1222 dose. The origin of this receptor is an adult who received the AZD1222 COVID-19 vaccine.

The CDR3 here is CASSQGTGGWDGYTF. DNA for the CDR3: TGTGCCAGCAGCCAAGGGACAGGGGGATGGGATGGCTACACCTTC. The V gene is TRBV4-2, the J gene TRBJ1-2, with TRBD1 identical over 10 bases. Germline values: CDR1 LGHNA, CDR2 YNFKEQ. There are 15 residues in the CDR3. The V segment lost 1 base and the J segment 6 bases; nucleotides outside the gene matches: 5.